The 30 T cell receptor beta chains below come from one sample, sequenced in a study of identical twins. TCRdb recomputed calls from the 5' RACE reads with MiXCR, one row per CDR3 protein. The top ten hold about 0.98% of the sample, which has about 720,000 distinct CDR3 sequences, 8.5% to 9% seen once. This sample also appeared in a second study, on yellow fever vaccine responses in identical twins.

Specimen: PBMCs. The receptors stem from a woman under 30 in good health.

This clonotype was observed many times. This CDR3 reads CSVESRTSYEQYF. DNA of the CDR3: TGCAGCGTTGAGAGCAGGACCTCCTACGAGCAGTACTTC. The gene calls are TRBV29-1 and TRBJ2-7; D unclear. Trimming removed 3 bases from V and 0 bases from J, with 9 bases in between. The CDR3 extends over 13 amino acids. Per germline, CDR1 SQVTM and CDR2 ANQGSEA.

This clonotype occurred many times. The genes are TRBV6-2 or TRBV6-3 and TRBJ1-1, with D perhaps matching TRBD1 (6 bases). Trimming removed 6 bases at V and 0 bases at J, with 14 bases between. This CDR3 region has 15 residues. Germline CDR1 MNHEY, CDR2 SVGEGT. The CDR3 reads CASRNDRFLNTEAFF. CDR3 in DNA: TGTGCCAGCAGAAACGACAGGTTTTTGAACACTGAAGCTTTCTTT.

This clonotype was counted at least ten times. V gene TRBV12-3 or TRBV12-4 combines with J gene TRBJ2-5; 11 positions match TRBD2. V lost 3 bases, J lost 4 bases, and 1 base stayed unmatched. This CDR3 contains 14 residues. The CDR3 sequence: CASSFSGGGETQYF. CDR3 DNA: TGTGCCAGCAGTTTTAGCGGGGGGGGAGAGACCCAGTACTTC.

This clonotype has ten or more counts. V usage is TRBV4-2 and J usage is TRBJ2-7, with 9 bases fitting TRBD2. This CDR3 spans 14 amino acids. CDR1 LGHNA and CDR2 YNFKEQ come from the germline V gene. The V segment lost 1 base and the J segment 3 bases; nucleotides outside the gene matches: 1. The CDR3 spells CASSQASGIYEQYF. CDR3 nucleotide sequence: TGTGCCAGCAGCCAAGCTAGCGGGATCTACGAGCAGTACTTC.

The V call is TRBV20-1, the J call TRBJ2-1; 7 bases agree with TRBD2. The CDR3 has 14 amino acids. Germline values: CDR1 DFQATT, CDR2 SNEGSKA (reference sequence). Losses at the gene ends were 0 bases for V and 9 bases for J; bases not matched to a gene: 8. For the CDR3, the DNA is TGCAGTGCTAGAGATCTAGCGGCCCGGATTGAGCAGTTCTTC. Its translation is CSARDLAARIEQFF.

This rearrangement joins TRBV28 to TRBJ2-2, with D possibly TRBD2 on 5 matching bases. The CDR3 totals 15 residues. Germline V gene lookup returns CDR1 MDHEN and CDR2 SYDVKM. Trimming shortened V by 5 bases and J by 3 bases, and 13 bases separated the two germline ends. The CDR3 nucleotides are TGTGCCAGCAGTACCGGAGAGGGTTACACCGGGGAGCTGTTTTTT. Translated, it gives CASSTGEGYTGELFF.

This clonotype was counted between two and nine times. The V gene is TRBV28, the J gene TRBJ2-3; 13 bases are shared with TRBD2. This CDR3 has 16 amino acids. After removal of 6 bases from V and 4 bases from J, the junction contained 7 bases not matched to a gene. CDR1 and CDR2 from the germline V gene are MDHEN and SYDVKM. The CDR3 region has the DNA TGTGCCAGCAGCACACTAGCGGGGGGGCCCCCAGATACGCAGTATTTT. Amino acid sequence: CASSTLAGGPPDTQYF.

This clonotype came up a few times. The chain links TRBV5-1 to TRBJ2-3; 8 bases align to TRBD1. The CDR3 length is 16 residues. Germline CDR1 SGHRS, CDR2 YFSETQ. V trimming: 0 bases; J trimming: 4 bases; junction bases outside the gene matches: 7. In nucleotides, the CDR3 is TGCGCCAGCAGCTTGGGGGTGGACAGGGATCCAGATACGCAGTATTTT. Protein product: CASSLGVDRDPDTQYF.

The rearrangement links TRBV11-2 to TRBJ2-1; TRBD2 matches at 10 bases. The length of the CDR3 is 17 residues. Looked up from germline, CDR1 is SGHAT and CDR2 is FQNNGV. Trimming at V came to 3 bases and at J to 9 bases, leaving 14 bases not matched to a gene. The CDR3 DNA is TGTGCCAGCAGCTTCTCAACCCTAGCGGGAGTAGGTAGTGAGCAGTTCTTC. It encodes CASSFSTLAGVGSEQFF.

The chain uses TRBV20-1 and TRBJ2-7; 7 bases match TRBD1. The J segment lost 5 bases and the V segment lost 0 bases, leaving 7 bases of the junction unmatched. This CDR3 contains 14 residues. Germline CDR1 is DFQATT and CDR2 is SNEGSKA (reference sequence). The CDR3 DNA sequence: TGCAGTGCTAGAGATCAGACAGGGTGGGACGAGCAGTACTTC. Amino acid sequence: CSARDQTGWDEQYF.

This clonotype was detected many times. This chain uses TRBV29-1 with TRBJ2-3; TRBD1 or TRBD2 may be the D gene (5 bases each). Trimming stripped 5 bases from V and 3 bases from J, with 12 bases between. Germline CDR1 is SQVTM and CDR2 is ANQGSEA. The CDR3 has 13 amino acids. The CDR3 DNA reads TGCAGCGTTCGGGGCCGGGGTACAGATACGCAGTATTTT. This translates into CSVRGRGTDTQYF.

In its sample, this clonotype was seen a few times. The chain has TRBV11-2 and TRBJ2-1, with 7 bases that match TRBD2. The trim removed 5 bases at V and 7 bases at J, leaving 14 bases unmatched. Germline V gene data show CDR1 as SGHAT and CDR2 as FQNNGV. This CDR3 contains 16 residues. The chain's CDR3 is CASSEIAGRGRNEQFF. DNA for the CDR3: TGTGCCAGCAGCGAAATAGCGGGCCGGGGGAGGAATGAGCAGTTCTTC.

This clonotype was counted many times. This chain connects TRBV12-3 or TRBV12-4 to TRBJ1-1; D gene ambiguous. V gave up 6 bases and J gave up 0 bases, with 11 bases separating them. CDR3 length: 14 residues. The CDR3 DNA is TGTGCCAGCAGCCCTAACCGACTGAACACTGAAGCTTTCTTT. Amino acids: CASSPNRLNTEAFF.

V is TRBV7-2 and J is TRBJ2-5; D is ambiguous. The CDR3 totals 14 residues. Germline V gives CDR1 SGHTA, CDR2 FQGNSA. V lost 0 bases and J lost 5, with 10 bases in between. The CDR3 bases are TGTGCCAGCAGCTTAGCGATCGGTCTGGAGACCCAGTACTTC. Its translation: CASSLAIGLETQYF.

V gene TRBV10-2 combines with J gene TRBJ2-2; D gene uncertain. This CDR3 has 11 amino acids. V gave up 3 bases and J gave up 6 bases, with 2 bases separating them. Germline CDR1 and CDR2: WSHSY and SAAADI. The CDR3 spells CASSDAGELFF. In DNA, the CDR3 is TGCGCCAGCAGTGATGCCGGGGAGCTGTTTTTT.

This clonotype was seen more than once but under ten times. The chain combines TRBV27 with TRBJ2-7; TRBD1 is a possible D gene (6 bases). The CDR3 spans 16 residues. The V gene lost 4 bases and the J gene lost 5 bases, with 21 bases spanning the gap. In germline, CDR1 is MNHEY, CDR2 SMNVEV (reference sequence). CDR3 coding DNA: TGTGCCAGCAGTTCCCCCTCGACGGGTAAGGGGGACGAGCAGTACTTC. Translation: CASSSPSTGKGDEQYF.

This clonotype occurred a few times. The chain has TRBV6-2 or TRBV6-3 and TRBJ1-1; possible D gene TRBD1, 5 bases. The CDR3 runs to 14 residues. Per germline, CDR1 MNHEY and CDR2 SVGEGT. The V and J ends lost 4 bases and 3 bases respectively, with 12 bases between them. DNA for the CDR3: TGTGCCAGCAGTTCCGGACACACGGACACTGAAGCTTTCTTT. Translation: CASSSGHTDTEAFF.

This chain uses TRBV25-1 with TRBJ2-3, with unresolved D. The V end lost 4 bases, the J end lost 6 bases, and 11 bases lay between the germline ends. The CDR3 loop spans 13 amino acids. Germline V gene data show CDR1 as MGHDK and CDR2 as SYGVNS. This CDR3 reads CASSVYSGDTQYF. CDR3 DNA sequence: TGTGCCAGCAGTGTGTATAGTGGTGATACGCAGTATTTT.

This clonotype came up many times. The chain has TRBV7-9 and TRBJ2-2; maybe TRBD2 (7 bases). Germline V lookup: CDR1 SEHNR, CDR2 FQNEAQ (reference sequence). This CDR3 is 14 amino acids long. V lost 3 bases and J 5 bases, leaving 10 bases between the germline ends. CDR3 DNA: TGTGCCAGCAGCTTGGCGGGGGCTACCGGGGAGCTGTTTTTT. Amino acids: CASSLAGATGELFF.

This clonotype was observed many times. This chain links TRBV6-2 or TRBV6-3 with TRBJ2-3, with D uncertain. Germline CDR1 reads MNHEY; CDR2 reads SVGEGT. The CDR3 is made up of 14 amino acids. The V gene lost 4 bases and the J gene lost 1 base, with 9 bases spanning the gap. CDR3 in amino acids: CASSSPGRTDTQYF. In DNA form, the CDR3 reads TGTGCCAGCAGTTCCCCCGGACGCACAGATACGCAGTATTTT.

This clonotype has only a few counts. This chain links TRBV3-1 with TRBJ2-7; maybe TRBD1 (7 bases). This CDR3 comprises 14 residues. The germline V gene encodes CDR1 LGHDT and CDR2 YNNKEL (reference sequence). V was cut by 4 bases and J by 2 bases, with 12 bases left in between. CDR3 DNA: TGTGCCAGCAGCCCCAGGGGGGCGACCTACGAGCAGTACTTC. As protein: CASSPRGATYEQYF.

This clonotype occurred a few times. The rearrangement links TRBV7-9 to TRBJ2-3; tentatively, D is TRBD2 (6 bases). V was trimmed by 8 bases and J by 3 bases, leaving 15 bases between them. This CDR3 region has 14 residues. CDR1 SEHNR and CDR2 FQNEAQ come from the germline V gene (reference sequence). The CDR3 sequence: CASPSAEGTDTQYF. CDR3 bases: TGTGCCAGCCCCTCTGCGGAGGGGACAGATACGCAGTATTTT.

This clonotype was seen once. The chain carries TRBV28 and TRBJ2-1; D uncertain. V dropped 6 bases and J dropped 4 bases, with 10 bases sitting between them. The germline V gene has CDR1 MDHEN and CDR2 SYDVKM. This CDR3 region has 13 residues. The CDR3 protein is CASRTPWYNEQFF. DNA of the CDR3: TGTGCCAGCAGAACCCCCTGGTACAATGAGCAGTTCTTC.

This chain connects TRBV6-2 or TRBV6-3 to TRBJ2-7; weak D call: TRBD2 (5 bases). This CDR3 spans 17 amino acids. Germline lookup yields CDR1 MNHEY and CDR2 SVGEGT. The V gene lost 0 bases and the J gene lost 5 bases, with 20 bases spanning the gap. CDR3 sequence reads: CASSYSAEARAPHEQYF. CDR3 nucleotides: TGTGCCAGCAGTTACTCCGCGGAGGCGAGGGCCCCCCACGAGCAGTACTTC.

This clonotype has at least ten counts. This chain links TRBV18 with TRBJ2-7, with D maybe TRBD1 (5 bases). Trimming pared 2 bases from V and 0 bases from J, leaving 11 bases between. Looked up from germline, CDR1 is KGHSH and CDR2 is LQKENI. This CDR3 contains 15 residues. In DNA form, the CDR3 reads TGTGCCAGCTCACCATTAACAGGAAACTCCTACGAGCAGTACTTC. It yields the protein CASSPLTGNSYEQYF. Full variable domain (outside the CDR3, taken from reference TRBV18 and TRBJ2-7): NAGVMQNPRHLVRRRGQEARLRCSPMKGHSHVYWYRQLPEEGLKFMVYLQKENIIDESGMPKERFSAEFPKEGPSILRIQQVVRGDSAAYFCASSPLTGNSYEQYFGPGTRLTVT.

The chain combines TRBV11-2 with TRBJ2-7; 11 bases map to TRBD2. From germline, CDR1 is SGHAT and CDR2 FQNNGV. With V trimmed by 3 bases and J by 3 bases, 7 bases remained unmatched. The CDR3 length is 16 residues. CDR3 sequence reads: CASSFLGTSGIYEQYF. The CDR3 bases are TGTGCCAGCAGCTTCCTAGGGACTAGCGGAATCTACGAGCAGTACTTC.

The V call is TRBV5-1, the J call TRBJ2-1, with D perhaps TRBD2 (5 bases). The CDR3 spans 15 residues. V gave up 0 bases and J gave up 5 bases, with 12 bases separating them. Germline values: CDR1 SGHRS, CDR2 YFSETQ. CDR3 protein: CASSLAGLLHNEQFF. CDR3 sequence (DNA): TGCGCCAGCAGCTTGGCCGGACTGCTACACAATGAGCAGTTCTTC.

This rearrangement joins TRBV6-5 to TRBJ2-5; 11 nucleotides agree with TRBD2. CDR3 length: 16 residues. Germline CDR1 is MNHEY and CDR2 is SVGAGI. The ends lost 5 bases at V and 2 bases at J; junction bases unmatched: 7. The CDR3 sequence is CASSHPTSGTQETQYF. The CDR3 DNA is TGTGCCAGCAGTCACCCGACTAGCGGGACTCAAGAGACCCAGTACTTC.

The chain has TRBV9 and TRBJ2-5; 8 bases are shared with TRBD2. CDR3 length: 16 amino acids. Germline V gene sequence: CDR1 SGDLS, CDR2 YYNGEE. The V segment lost 0 bases and the J segment 2 bases; nucleotides outside the gene matches: 6. CDR3 bases: TGTGCCAGCAGCGTAGTAACGGGGGGGGAACAAGAGACCCAGTACTTC. Its translation is CASSVVTGGEQETQYF.

This clonotype was seen a single time. The V call is TRBV6-2 or TRBV6-3, the J call TRBJ2-3; D not certain. Looked up from germline, CDR1 is MNHEY and CDR2 is SVGEGT. V was cut by 7 bases and J by 14 bases, with 22 bases left in between. CDR3 size: 13 residues. CDR3 nucleotides: TGTGCCAGCAAACTTCACGGCGGCGCTCTTTTGTATTTT. It specifies CASKLHGGALLYF.